One and the same sample provided the 9 T cell receptor beta chains below, sequenced in a study of memory CD4+ T cells and cytomegalovirus serostatus. Single viable CD3+CD4+CD8-CD45RO+ cells were sorted as the memory CD4+ T cells. Sequencing used immunoSEQ multiplex PCR; TCRdb keeps in-frame clones, though not all of them. In the table there are about 45,000 clones, about 78% of which are singletons. Sequencing was carried out using memory CD4+ T cells from blood. The receptor source for this set is an adult in good health and CMV-seronegative.

This chain joins TRBV6-5 and TRBJ2-7; D unresolved. CDR1 MNHEY and CDR2 SVGAGI come from the germline V gene. CDR3 length equals 13 residues. V was cut by 2 bases and J by 6 bases, with 11 bases left in between. The CDR3 DNA reads as TGTGCCAGCAGTTACGCTCGACGGAGCGAGCAGTACTTC. Its translation: CASSYARRSEQYF.

The chain employs TRBV14 and TRBJ2-5; D could derive from TRBD1 or TRBD2 (5 bases each). Germline lookup yields CDR1 SGHDN and CDR2 FVKESK. V gave up 5 bases and J gave up 7 bases, with 14 bases separating them. The CDR3 has 13 amino acids. DNA of the CDR3: TGTGCCAGCAGCTCGGGACCGTTGGGGACCCAGTACTTC. Translating gives CASSSGPLGTQYF.

V is TRBV2 and J is TRBJ1-3, with D unclear. The germline V gene has CDR1 SNHLY and CDR2 FYNNEI. Trimming took 6 bases from V and 0 from J, leaving 15 bases between them. The CDR3 is made up of 16 amino acids. CDR3 coding DNA: TGTGCCAGCAGCGACCCCTTTCTTGCCTCTGGAAACACCATATATTTT. It encodes CASSDPFLASGNTIYF.

The rearrangement joins TRBV7-9 to TRBJ1-5; D uncertain. Germline V gene lookup returns CDR1 SEHNR and CDR2 FQNEAQ (reference sequence). V lost 5 bases, J lost 5 bases, and 7 bases lay in between. The length of the CDR3 is 12 residues. CDR3 residues: CASSHRDQPQHF. The CDR3 DNA sequence: TGTGCCAGCAGCCATAGGGATCAGCCCCAGCATTTT.

J is TRBJ1-2 and V is TRBV2; unclear D gene. Trimming stripped 7 bases from V and 4 bases from J, with 10 bases between. The CDR3 consists of 12 residues. CDR1 and CDR2 from the germline V gene are SNHLY and FYNNEI. As DNA, the CDR3 is TGTGCCAGCACGCGGCCTCCCTATGGCTACACCTTC. It specifies CASTRPPYGYTF. The whole variable domain, filled in from reference TRBV2 and TRBJ1-2, reads EPEVTQTPSHQVTQMGQEVILRCVPISNHLYFYWYRQILGQKVEFLVSFYNNEISEKSEIFDDQFSVERPDGSNFTLKIRSTKLEDSAMYFCASTRPPYGYTFGSGTRLTVV.

The chain employs TRBV2 and TRBJ2-1; D may be TRBD1 (6 bases). Trimming stripped 6 bases from V and 2 bases from J, with 14 bases between. The CDR3 runs 15 residues. Germline-derived CDR1 and CDR2 are SNHLY and FYNNEI. The CDR3 coding sequence is TGTGCCAGCAGGCCTAACAGGGAGCCCTACAATGAGCAGTTCTTC. Its protein product is CASRPNREPYNEQFF.

The rearrangement joins TRBV14 to TRBJ2-5; D not resolved. Trimming shortened V by 0 bases and J by 1 base, and 6 bases separated the two germline ends. The germline gives CDR1 SGHDN, CDR2 FVKESK. CDR3 length: 14 residues. CDR3 DNA: TGTGCCAGCAGCCAAGATCTGGGCCAAGAGACCCAGTACTTC. This encodes CASSQDLGQETQYF.

The chain combines TRBV5-1 with TRBJ2-7; D is unclear. The CDR3 is 11 residues long. With 3 bases removed from V and 2 bases from J, the gap between germline ends came to 3 bases. The germline V gene encodes CDR1 SGHRS and CDR2 YFSETQ. DNA of the CDR3: TGCGCCAGCAGCTCCCCCTACGAGCAGTACTTC. Amino acid sequence: CASSSPYEQYF.

J is TRBJ2-2 and V is TRBV4-2, with D perhaps matching TRBD2 (5 bases). Germline loops: CDR1 LGHNA, CDR2 YNFKEQ. This CDR3 contains 17 residues. The V end was cut by 4 bases, the J end by 0 bases, with 15 bases between. The DNA for the CDR3 is TGTGCCAGCAGCCCCTTTGGTAGCGAAGCGAACACCGGGGAGCTGTTTTTT. Protein product: CASSPFGSEANTGELFF.